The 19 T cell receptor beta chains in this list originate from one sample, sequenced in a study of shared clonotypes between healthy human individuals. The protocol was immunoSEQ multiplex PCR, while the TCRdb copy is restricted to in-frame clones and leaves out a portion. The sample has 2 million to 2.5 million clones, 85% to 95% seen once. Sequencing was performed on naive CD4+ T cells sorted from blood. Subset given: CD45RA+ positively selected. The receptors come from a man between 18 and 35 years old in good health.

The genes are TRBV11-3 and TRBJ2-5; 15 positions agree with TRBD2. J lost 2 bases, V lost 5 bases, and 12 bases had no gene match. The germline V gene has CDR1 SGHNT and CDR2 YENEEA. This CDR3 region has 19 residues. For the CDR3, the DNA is TGTGCCAGCAGCCGTGGACTAGCGGGGGGGCCCAGTAATCAAGAGACCCAGTACTTC. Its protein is CASSRGLAGGPSNQETQYF.

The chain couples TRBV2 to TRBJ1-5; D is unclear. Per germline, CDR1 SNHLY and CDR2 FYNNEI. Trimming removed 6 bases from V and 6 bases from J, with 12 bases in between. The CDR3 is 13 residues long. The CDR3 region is CASRREGSQPQHF. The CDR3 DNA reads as TGTGCCAGCAGAAGGGAGGGATCTCAGCCCCAGCATTTT.

The CDR3, as DNA: TGCGCCAGCAGGGATCCGGGACGGTCCTCTGGAAACACCATATATTTT. This codes for CASRDPGRSSGNTIYF. This chain joins TRBV5-1 and TRBJ1-3, with a tentative D call TRBD1 (5 bases). Trimming pared 5 bases from V and 0 bases from J, leaving 15 bases between. This CDR3 has 16 residues. Germline-derived CDR1 and CDR2 are SGHRS and YFSETQ.

Written as DNA, the CDR3 is TGTGCCAGTAGTGGACAGCCTTTCTATGGCTACACCTTC. Amino acid sequence: CASSGQPFYGYTF. The rearrangement links TRBV19 to TRBJ1-2; possibly TRBD1 for D (6 bases). Germline loops: CDR1 LNHDA, CDR2 SQIVND (reference sequence). The CDR3 covers 13 residues. The V end was cut by 5 bases, the J end by 4 bases, with 11 bases between.

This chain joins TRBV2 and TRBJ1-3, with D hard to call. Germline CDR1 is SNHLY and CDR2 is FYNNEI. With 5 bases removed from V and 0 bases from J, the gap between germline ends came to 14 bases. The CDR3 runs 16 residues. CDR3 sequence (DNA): TGTGCCAGCAGTCCCAGGACGGATTACTCTGGAAACACCATATATTTT. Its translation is CASSPRTDYSGNTIYF.

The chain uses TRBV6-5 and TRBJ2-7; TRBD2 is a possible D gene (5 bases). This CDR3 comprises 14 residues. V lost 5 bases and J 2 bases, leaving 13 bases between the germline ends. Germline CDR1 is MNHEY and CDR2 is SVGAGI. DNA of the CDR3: TGTGCCAGCAGTCCCGGTCCGGGAACCTACGAGCAGTACTTC. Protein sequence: CASSPGPGTYEQYF.

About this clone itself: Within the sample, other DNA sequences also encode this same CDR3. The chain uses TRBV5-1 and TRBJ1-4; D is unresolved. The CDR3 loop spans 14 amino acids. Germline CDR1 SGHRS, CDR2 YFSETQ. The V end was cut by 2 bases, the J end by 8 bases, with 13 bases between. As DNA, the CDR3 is TGCGCCAGCAGCTTAGGAGGGCTAGGCGAAAAACTGTTTTTT. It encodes CASSLGGLGEKLFF.

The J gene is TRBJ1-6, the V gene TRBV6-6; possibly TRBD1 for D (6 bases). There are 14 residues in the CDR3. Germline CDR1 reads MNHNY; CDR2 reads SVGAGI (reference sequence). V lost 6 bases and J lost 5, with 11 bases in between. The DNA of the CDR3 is TGTGCCAGCAGACTCTGGACAGATAATTCACCCCTCCACTTT. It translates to CASRLWTDNSPLHF.

CDR3 in DNA: TGTGCCAGTAGTATTAGGGTCCGTGAGGCAGATACGCAGTATTTT. This encodes CASSIRVREADTQYF. V is TRBV19 and J is TRBJ2-3, with D unresolved. V was trimmed by 3 bases and J by 4 bases, leaving 14 bases between them. This CDR3 comprises 15 residues. From germline, CDR1 is LNHDA and CDR2 SQIVND (reference sequence). Full variable domain (remainder filled in from reference TRBV19 and TRBJ2-3): DGGITQSPKYLFRKEGQNVTLSCEQNLNHDAMYWYRQDPGQGLRLIYYSQIVNDFQKGDIAEGYSVSREKKESFPLTVTSAQKNPTAFYLCASSIRVREADTQYFGPGTRLTVL.

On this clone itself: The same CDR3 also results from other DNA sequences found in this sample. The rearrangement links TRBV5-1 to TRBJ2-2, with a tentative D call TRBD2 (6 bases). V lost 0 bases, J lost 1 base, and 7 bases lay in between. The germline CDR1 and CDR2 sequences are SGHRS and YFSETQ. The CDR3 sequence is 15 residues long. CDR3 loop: CASSLAAGNTGELFF. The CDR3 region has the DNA TGCGCCAGCAGCTTGGCAGCGGGGAACACCGGGGAGCTGTTTTTT. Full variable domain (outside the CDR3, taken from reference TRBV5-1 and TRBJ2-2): KAGVTQTPRYLIKTRGQQVTLSCSPISGHRSVSWYQQTPGQGLQFLFEYFSETQRNKGNFPGRFSGRQFSNSRSEMNVSTLELGDSALYLCASSLAAGNTGELFFGEGSRLTVL.

CDR3 nucleotides: TGTGCCAGCAGTAACAGGGGGGACTACGAGCAGTACTTC. Amino acids: CASSNRGDYEQYF. The rearrangement joins TRBV6-5 to TRBJ2-7; 8 bases fit TRBD1. Trimming at V came to 5 bases and at J to 3 bases, leaving 3 bases not matched to a gene. The V gene's germline CDR1 is MNHEY and CDR2 SVGAGI. The CDR3 totals 13 residues.

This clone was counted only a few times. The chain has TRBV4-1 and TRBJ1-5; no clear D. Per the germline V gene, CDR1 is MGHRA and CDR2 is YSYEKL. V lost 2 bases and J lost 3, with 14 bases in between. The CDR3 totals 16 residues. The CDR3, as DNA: TGCGCCAGCAGCCAACTCCCCCTCGGTCTCAATCAGCCCCAGCATTTT. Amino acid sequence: CASSQLPLGLNQPQHF.

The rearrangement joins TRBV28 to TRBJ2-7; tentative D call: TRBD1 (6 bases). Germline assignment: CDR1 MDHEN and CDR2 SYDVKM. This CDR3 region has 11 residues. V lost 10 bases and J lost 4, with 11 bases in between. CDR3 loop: CATRTEYEQYF. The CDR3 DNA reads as TGTGCCACCCGGACAGAATACGAGCAGTACTTC.

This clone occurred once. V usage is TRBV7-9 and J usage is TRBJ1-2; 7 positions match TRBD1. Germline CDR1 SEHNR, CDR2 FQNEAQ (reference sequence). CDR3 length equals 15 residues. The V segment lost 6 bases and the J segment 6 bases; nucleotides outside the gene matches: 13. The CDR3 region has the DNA TGTGCCAGCAGTTATCTACAGGGGCCGAGGGATGGCTACACCTTC. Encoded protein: CASSYLQGPRDGYTF.

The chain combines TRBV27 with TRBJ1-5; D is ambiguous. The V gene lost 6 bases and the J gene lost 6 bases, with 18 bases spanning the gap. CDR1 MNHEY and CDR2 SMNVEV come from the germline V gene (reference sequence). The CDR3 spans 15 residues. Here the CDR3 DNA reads TGTGCCAGCAGCCGGGGTCTGGGAACAAGTCAGCCCCAGCATTTT. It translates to CASSRGLGTSQPQHF.

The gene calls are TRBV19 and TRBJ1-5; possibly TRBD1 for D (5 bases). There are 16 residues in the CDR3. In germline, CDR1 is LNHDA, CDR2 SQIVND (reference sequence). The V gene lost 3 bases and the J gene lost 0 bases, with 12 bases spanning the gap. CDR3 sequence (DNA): TGTGCCAGTAGTATCGGGGCAGCCTATAGCAATCAGCCCCAGCATTTT. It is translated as CASSIGAAYSNQPQHF.

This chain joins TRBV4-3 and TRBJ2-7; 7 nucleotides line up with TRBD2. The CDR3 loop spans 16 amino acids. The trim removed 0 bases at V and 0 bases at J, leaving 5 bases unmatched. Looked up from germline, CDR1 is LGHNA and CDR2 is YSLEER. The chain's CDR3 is CASSQEGGVPSYEQYF. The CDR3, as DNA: TGCGCCAGCAGCCAAGAGGGGGGGGTCCCCTCCTACGAGCAGTACTTC.

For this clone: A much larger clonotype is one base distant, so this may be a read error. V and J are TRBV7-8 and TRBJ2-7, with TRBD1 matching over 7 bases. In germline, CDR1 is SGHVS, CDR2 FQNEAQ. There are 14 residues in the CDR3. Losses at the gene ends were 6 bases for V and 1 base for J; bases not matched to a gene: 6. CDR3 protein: CASSRQGPSYEQYF. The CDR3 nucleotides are TGTGCCAGCAGTCGACAGGGCCCTTCCTACGAGCAGTACTTC.

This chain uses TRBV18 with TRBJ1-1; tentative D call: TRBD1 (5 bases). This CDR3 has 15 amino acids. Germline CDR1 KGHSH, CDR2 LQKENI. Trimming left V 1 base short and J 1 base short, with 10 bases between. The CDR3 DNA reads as TGTGCCAGCTCACCACTCGAGGGACCGAACACTGAAGCTTTCTTT. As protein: CASSPLEGPNTEAFF.